One and the same sample provided the 18 T cell receptor beta chains below, sequenced in a study of OX40 agonist ivuxolimab in advanced cancers. Produced via immunoSEQ multiplex PCR; TCRdb's table is partial and in-frame only. The sample lists tens of thousands of clones, approximately 80% occurring once. Sequenced here: CD4+ or CD8+ T cells sorted from blood, sampled in a trial of the OX40 agonist ivuxolimab. These receptors were taken from an adult with an advanced solid tumor such as melanoma, head and neck, liver or kidney cancer.

V and J are TRBV7-8 and TRBJ2-5, with 10 bases that match TRBD2. Germline loops: CDR1 SGHVS, CDR2 FQNEAQ. The CDR3 runs to 20 residues. J lost 4 bases, V lost 1 base, and 18 bases had no gene match. CDR3 bases: TGTGCCAGCAGCTTAGTCTATAGCGGGAGGCCGTCTATAAAAGGAGAGACCCAGTACTTC. It yields the protein CASSLVYSGRPSIKGETQYF.

The chain recombines TRBV29-1 with TRBJ1-1; a possible D gene is TRBD1 (6 bases). V lost 0 bases to trimming and J lost 6 bases, with 11 bases between them. This CDR3 comprises 13 residues. Germline values: CDR1 SQVTM, CDR2 ANQGSEA. Written as DNA, the CDR3 is TGCAGCGTTGAAGATGGAGGGGGGGCTGAAGCTTTCTTT. This sequence encodes CSVEDGGGAEAFF. Complete variable domain (other parts from reference TRBV29-1 and TRBJ1-1): SAVISQKPSRDICQRGTSLTIQCQVDSQVTMMFWYRQQPGQSLTLIATANQGSEATYESGFVIDKFPISRPNLTFSTLTVSNMSPEDSSIYLCSVEDGGGAEAFFGQGTRLTVV.

The chain carries TRBV30 and TRBJ2-2; D may be TRBD1 (5 bases). Germline V gene data show CDR1 as GTSNPN and CDR2 as SVGIG (reference sequence). Between the trimmed V and J ends, which lost 4 bases and 3 bases, there was a span of 12 bases. The CDR3 runs 14 residues. The CDR3 sequence: CAWTYDSHTGELFF. In DNA, the CDR3 is TGTGCCTGGACCTACGACAGTCACACCGGGGAGCTGTTTTTT.

This clone was seen only a few times. This chain joins TRBV11-2 and TRBJ2-5; 7 bases fit TRBD1. CDR3 length equals 14 residues. V was pared by 5 bases and J by 5 bases, with 8 bases of the junction left unmatched. Per germline, CDR1 SGHAT and CDR2 FQNNGV. The CDR3 reads CASSPRGSDETQYF. The CDR3 nucleotides are TGTGCCAGCAGCCCCAGGGGGAGCGACGAGACCCAGTACTTC.

The chain's CDR3 is CASSQVGGGRGYTF. CDR3 nucleotide sequence: TGCGCCAGCAGCCAAGTGGGAGGAGGACGGGGCTACACCTTC. The chain uses TRBV4-3 and TRBJ1-2; no firm D call. CDR1 and CDR2 (germline): LGHNA, YSLEER. There are 14 residues in the CDR3. Trimming removed 1 base at V and 8 bases at J, with 14 bases between.

J is TRBJ1-5 and V is TRBV18, with D perhaps matching TRBD1 (6 bases). Trimming removed 5 bases from V and 3 bases from J, with 23 bases in between. This CDR3 contains 18 residues. Germline V gives CDR1 KGHSH, CDR2 LQKENI. The CDR3 loop is CASSATGGGQGANQPQHF. CDR3 in DNA: TGTGCCAGCTCAGCGACCGGCGGGGGGCAGGGTGCCAATCAGCCCCAGCATTTT.

V and J are TRBV11-2 and TRBJ1-2, with D unclear. CDR3 length: 14 residues. Germline V gene lookup returns CDR1 SGHAT and CDR2 FQNNGV. V lost 2 bases and J lost 2, with 9 bases in between. CDR3 region: CASSLRTVNYGYTF. CDR3 sequence (DNA): TGTGCCAGCAGCTTAAGGACGGTAAACTATGGCTACACCTTC. Looking up the rest from reference TRBV11-2 and TRBJ1-2 gives the full variable domain: EAGVAQSPRYKIIEKRQSVAFWCNPISGHATLYWYQQILGQGPKLLIQFQNNGVVDDSQLPKDRFSAERLKGVDSTLKIQPAKLEDSAVYLCASSLRTVNYGYTFGSGTRLTVV.

V usage is TRBV30 and J usage is TRBJ2-7; D not resolved. The germline V and J ends were trimmed by 4 bases and 2 bases, with 9 bases remaining between them. The length of the CDR3 is 12 residues. Germline CDR1 is GTSNPN and CDR2 is SVGIG (reference sequence). The DNA of the CDR3 is TGTGCCTGGATGGACCGAACCTACGAGCAGTACTTC. Amino acids: CAWMDRTYEQYF.

The CDR3 coding sequence is TGTGCCAGCAGAGGGCCCGAGAGTTTTTTAATAGGGCAGTTCTTC. It encodes CASRGPESFLIGQFF. The V and J genes are TRBV2 and TRBJ2-1; D gene unclear. V was pared by 6 bases and J by 12 bases, with 24 bases between. Germline values: CDR1 SNHLY, CDR2 FYNNEI. The CDR3 is 15 amino acids.

The V and J genes are TRBV9 and TRBJ1-3, with D hard to call. The CDR3 contains 14 residues. CDR1 is SGDLS and CDR2 is YYNGEE in the germline V gene. With 4 bases removed from V and 0 bases from J, the gap between germline ends came to 8 bases. The CDR3 sequence: CASSQRNSGNTIYF. CDR3 DNA sequence: TGTGCCAGCAGCCAACGTAACTCTGGAAACACCATATATTTT.

The V call is TRBV11-2, the J call TRBJ1-3; no clear D. Germline loops: CDR1 SGHAT, CDR2 FQNNGV. The CDR3 totals 12 residues. Trimming removed 1 base at V and 3 bases at J, with 1 base between. In DNA, the CDR3 is TGTGCCAGCAGCTTAGGTGGAAACACCATATATTTT. It translates to CASSLGGNTIYF.

V gene TRBV7-8 combines with J gene TRBJ2-5; the match to TRBD2 covers 7 bases. The CDR3 length is 14 residues. The trim removed 3 bases at V and 2 bases at J, leaving 3 bases unmatched. CDR1 is SGHVS, CDR2 FQNEAQ, per germline. CDR3 nucleotides: TGTGCCAGCAGCTTTGGACTAGTGCAAGAGACCCAGTACTTC. As protein: CASSFGLVQETQYF.

V usage is TRBV5-1 and J usage is TRBJ1-1; 11 nucleotides agree with TRBD1. The CDR3 length is 14 residues. Germline assignment: CDR1 SGHRS and CDR2 YFSETQ. V was clipped by 3 bases and J by 3 bases; unmatched bases: 1. The CDR3 DNA follows: TGCGCCAGCAGCTGGGACAGGGGGGACACTGAAGCTTTCTTT. It codes for CASSWDRGDTEAFF.

This rearrangement joins TRBV6-1 to TRBJ1-1, with a tentative D call TRBD1 (5 bases). This CDR3 is 14 amino acids long. V was trimmed by 2 bases and J by 3 bases, leaving 10 bases between them. Per the germline V gene, CDR1 is MNHNS and CDR2 is SASEGT. For the CDR3, the DNA is TGTGCCAGCAGTGAATATGAGGGGTACACTGAAGCTTTCTTT. Translation: CASSEYEGYTEAFF.

The rearrangement links TRBV27 to TRBJ2-1; 9 nucleotides match TRBD2. V was pared by 2 bases and J by 6 bases, with 8 bases of the junction left unmatched. CDR3 length: 16 amino acids. CDR1 and CDR2 (germline): MNHEY, SMNVEV (reference sequence). The CDR3 nucleotides are TGTGCCAGCAGTTTAATGGGACTAGCCGCGGGCAATGAGCAGTTCTTC. Translating gives CASSLMGLAAGNEQFF.

The chain uses TRBV27 and TRBJ2-7, with 8 bases matching TRBD2. This CDR3 has 15 amino acids. Germline V lookup: CDR1 MNHEY, CDR2 SMNVEV (reference sequence). The ends lost 5 bases at V and 0 bases at J; junction bases unmatched: 6. The CDR3 DNA is TGTGCCAGCAGTGTCCGGGAGGGGGTCTCCTACGAGCAGTACTTC. This gives the protein CASSVREGVSYEQYF.

With regard to this clone: The sample holds other DNA sequences that translate to the same CDR3. V gene TRBV10-3 combines with J gene TRBJ1-4, with D unresolved. The CDR3 totals 12 residues. CDR1 is ENHRY, CDR2 SYGVKD, per germline. The ends were cut back, 2 bases at V and 7 bases at J, with 5 bases in the middle. The chain's CDR3 is CAISETVEKLFF. In DNA, the CDR3 is TGTGCCATCAGTGAGACAGTTGAAAAACTGTTTTTT.

The chain uses TRBV15 and TRBJ1-1; D perhaps matches TRBD1 (5 bases). Germline V CDR1 and CDR2: LNHNV, YYDKDF (reference sequence). The V and J ends lost 7 bases and 5 bases respectively, with 17 bases between them. This CDR3 comprises 14 residues. The CDR3 DNA is TGTGCCACCACCGGGGGTGGAGGGGTGACTGAAGCTTTCTTT. Its translation is CATTGGGGVTEAFF.